Sequencing of this T cell receptor beta chain was carried out in a study of blood T cell repertoires in COVID-19 (dated by TCRdb to about 2020). With regard to the full study: Collaborator samples came from the United States, Italy and Spain and covered acute and convalescent phases of COVID-19. Nearly every sample came with metadata listing a de-identified subject ID, COVID-19 status, age in years and sex. The samples were drawn from two sources: the first 160 participants of the ongoing ImmuneRACE study, and 1,000 to 1,500 subjects contributed by 6 global collaborators. Deeply sampled blood TCRbeta repertoires from subjects exposed to, actively infected with, or recovered from COVID-19 were included in the dataset. The repertoires were made available in a free public database intended to serve as a resource for research on the immune response to SARS-CoV-2. The prospective study material was composed of cDNA or gDNA derived from T cells, B-cell-depleted T cells, or PBMCs. Where available, HLA class I and class II types were taken from metadata supplied by the sample provider and were not determined by assay-based typing.

The paper as a whole reports these results and caveats: Clinical and demographic metadata were provided uncurated, with the amount varying by source and participant.

TCRbeta CDR3 regions were amplified from genomic DNA by means of the immunoSEQ Assay, a bias-controlled multiplex PCR. Under the source paper's analysis protocol: Within the assay, amplification of reference gene primers was used to estimate how many nucleated cells each sample contained. Sequence reads were collapsed and filtered to measure the absolute abundance of every unique TCRbeta CDR3 rearrangement. For each sample, productive Simpson clonality was calculated as the square root of Simpson's diversity index across productive rearrangements. What TCRdb holds here is the immuneACCESS table cut down to in-frame rearrangements. Part of the clones is not present; checked against another copy, under half of the missing clones reflect an unresolved V gene, and the others are unexplained. The V and J calls and clone size are taken from that table; D and trimming were inferred from the DNA. This sample comprises fewer than 350,000 clones, about nine tenths of them detected only once. In total, the top ten clones hold approximately 1.5% of the sample.

Participants in the prospective study were enrolled through a virtual design, were aged about 18 to 100 years, and lived in some 24 United States geographic areas. In the prospective study, cohorts were assigned on the basis of participant-reported clinical history obtained from a screening survey and a study questionnaire. ImmuneRACE Cohort 3 recovered participants were defined by two consecutive negative NP/OP PCR tests, healthcare professional clearance, or symptom resolution. In the prospective study, whole blood, serum and a nasopharyngeal or oropharyngeal swab were collected from each participant by mobile phlebotomists. Over a roughly two-month period, participants in the prospective study had the option of providing additional blood draws and questionnaires. Prospective study blood samples were shipped either frozen or at room temperature before DNA extraction. Comments on this clone: Its antigen target is currently unknown. Base qualities are not recorded, but no much larger clone differs from it by a single base.

Inclusive of the bounding cysteine and phenylalanine, the CDR3 is 14 residues long. Only CDR3 DNA is held: 42 bases, read in frame from base 1. The chain joins TRBV12-2 to TRBJ2-7; the table assigns TRBD2, which was not confirmed against the DNA. TRBV12-2 is marked as a pseudogene. Material: PBMCs or T cells enriched from blood (not recorded which). The TCR was taken from a woman in her 40s who had recovered from COVID-19. The nucleotides read TGTGCAAGTCGCTTGGGCGGGAGATTGCACGAGCAGTACTTC. It specifies CASRLGGRLHEQYF.